What follows is one T cell receptor (beta chain) and its context. Its target is not known. Sample treatment: oral pan-JAK inhibitor, 5-10 mg twice daily. CD4+ and CD8+ T cells were sorted from PBMCs. Reverse transcribed after extraction, RNA yielded cDNA as the sequencing template. The data were produced by immunoSEQ multiplex PCR, yet TCRdb's version contains in-frame clones alone and is incomplete. The sample carries 200,000 to 250,000 clones, 66% recorded once. This sample stems from a study of CD8+ T cells in alopecia areata. Study at large: A regimen of oral tofacitinib, 5 to 10 mg twice daily, was given to treated patients. Study-wide results and limits: Both scalp clonality and the expanded CD8+ clones among the top 100 showed a significant decrease with tofacitinib. Clonality in lesional scalp, especially alopecia totalis/universalis, exceeded that of normal scalp.

Trimming removed 1 base at V and 2 bases at J, with 11 bases between. The CDR3 runs to 15 residues. Germline CDR1 LGHNA, CDR2 YSLEER. V is TRBV4-3 and J is TRBJ2-5; unclear D gene. The source material was CD4+ T cells sorted from blood, sampled at approximately week 45, from a patient treated with tofacitinib. The origin of this receptor is a human donor with alopecia areata. The CDR3 DNA reads as TGCGCCAGCAGCCAAGGCTTACATGGACAAGAGACCCAGTACTTC. This sequence encodes CASSQGLHGQETQYF.